These 24 T cell receptor beta chains share one sample of origin, sequenced in a study of blood T cells in healthy people across ages. The second PCR ran about 6 to 11 cycles with a sample-barcoded 5' primer and J-beta primers. MiXCR was run by TCRdb on the 5' RACE reads, yielding one entry per CDR3 protein. The table lists 1.5 million to 2 million distinct CDR3 sequences, 25% to 30% of them singletons. The specimen sequenced was blood. These receptors came from a woman in her 30s in good health.

This clonotype has a count of ten or more. This chain connects TRBV20-1 to TRBJ2-7, with TRBD2 identical over 10 bases. The CDR3 totals 17 residues. Germline-derived CDR1 and CDR2 are DFQATT and SNEGSKA (reference sequence). V lost 6 bases to trimming and J lost 2 bases; unmatched junction nucleotides: 16. Here the CDR3 DNA reads TGCAGTGCGGCTGGGGGACTAGCGCCTAGCGGAGCCTACGAGCAGTACTTC. Its translation is CSAAGGLAPSGAYEQYF.

V gene TRBV20-1 combines with J gene TRBJ1-5; the match to TRBD1 covers 12 bases. The CDR3 has 18 residues. V gave up 2 bases and J gave up 2 bases; unmatched junction bases: 10. Germline V gene data show CDR1 as DFQATT and CDR2 as SNEGSKA (reference sequence). In DNA form, the CDR3 reads TGCAGTGCTAGAATTGGGACAGGGGGCTCTTGGGGCAATCAGCCCCAGCATTTT. Translation gives CSARIGTGGSWGNQPQHF.

V gene TRBV5-1 combines with J gene TRBJ2-1; no firm D call. Germline loops: CDR1 SGHRS, CDR2 YFSETQ. Trimming stripped 0 bases from V and 3 bases from J, with 10 bases between. The CDR3 is made up of 15 amino acids. CDR3 region: CASSLAMGNYNEQFF. CDR3 nucleotide sequence: TGCGCCAGCAGCTTGGCAATGGGCAACTACAATGAGCAGTTCTTC.

The chain links TRBV20-1 to TRBJ2-1, with TRBD2 matching over 8 bases. The germline V gene has CDR1 DFQATT and CDR2 SNEGSKA (reference sequence). Trimming removed 3 bases from V and 4 bases from J; junction bases left unmatched: 11. The length of the CDR3 is 16 residues. This CDR3 reads CSASRSRLAKYNEQFF. As DNA, the CDR3 is TGCAGTGCTAGTCGTAGTCGACTAGCGAAGTACAATGAGCAGTTCTTC.

The gene calls are TRBV5-1 and TRBJ2-1; 14 bases fit TRBD2. CDR1 and CDR2 (germline): SGHRS, YFSETQ. The CDR3 sequence is 16 residues long. Trimming at V came to 2 bases and at J to 9 bases, leaving 7 bases not matched to a gene. CDR3 nucleotides: TGCGCCAGCAGCTTCCGACTAGCGGGGGGGCGGTCTGAGCAGTTCTTC. This encodes CASSFRLAGGRSEQFF.

The rearrangement uses TRBV5-6 and TRBJ2-5; weak D call: TRBD2 (7 bases). The DNA matches TRBJ2-7 better at its end, which makes the J call doubtful. Germline values: CDR1 SGHDT, CDR2 YYEEEE. CDR3 length: 15 residues. The CDR3 protein is CASSWGGQSTYEQYF. CDR3 sequence (DNA): TGTGCCAGCAGCTGGGGGGGGCAGTCTACCTACGAGCAGTACTTC.

A few counts support this clonotype. The rearrangement links TRBV9 to TRBJ2-1; 8 bases match TRBD2. The ends lost 1 base at V and 7 bases at J; junction bases unmatched: 7. The CDR3 is made up of 15 amino acids. The germline gives CDR1 SGDLS, CDR2 YYNGEE. The CDR3 loop reads CASSVRAGVENEQFF. The CDR3 DNA sequence: TGTGCCAGCAGCGTAAGAGCGGGAGTGGAGAATGAGCAGTTCTTC.

This clonotype was seen repeatedly, ten times or more. CDR3 loop: CASSPPPTASGANVLTF. The CDR3 nucleotides read TGTGCCAGCAGCCCCCCGCCCACAGCCTCTGGGGCCAACGTCCTGACTTTC. This chain connects TRBV3-1 to TRBJ2-6; D remains ambiguous. V was cut by 4 bases and J by 0 bases, with 13 bases left in between. The CDR3 sequence is 17 residues long. CDR1 and CDR2 from the germline V gene are LGHDT and YNNKEL (reference sequence).

This clonotype appeared a few times. This chain uses TRBV5-1 with TRBJ2-3, with 7 positions matching TRBD1. The V gene end was trimmed by 4 bases and the J gene end by 3 bases; junction bases not matched to a gene: 5. The CDR3 contains 14 residues. Germline V gives CDR1 SGHRS, CDR2 YFSETQ. CDR3 DNA sequence: TGCGCCAGCAGCCAGACAGGGTTAACAGATACGCAGTATTTT. As protein: CASSQTGLTDTQYF.

For this clonotype: A read error may account for a junction end that differs from germline. V and J are TRBV11-2 and TRBJ2-1; D is uncertain. The V gene's germline CDR1 is SGHAT and CDR2 FQNNGV. The CDR3 extends over 11 amino acids. The CDR3 reads CAGSSNNEQFF. DNA of the CDR3: TGTGCCGGCAGCTCCAACAATGAGCAGTTCTTC.

This clonotype has only a few counts. The chain employs TRBV9 and TRBJ1-2; perhaps TRBD1 as D (5 bases). The CDR3 totals 13 residues. CDR1 is SGDLS and CDR2 is YYNGEE in the germline V gene. Trimming removed 5 bases from V and 4 bases from J, with 12 bases in between. CDR3 amino acids: CASSKGVTYGYTF. As DNA, the CDR3 is TGTGCCAGCAGTAAAGGGGTTACCTATGGCTACACCTTC.

This clonotype was picked up a small number of times. V is TRBV2 and J is TRBJ2-5, with 7 bases lining up with TRBD1. The CDR3 contains 14 residues. Germline V CDR1 and CDR2: SNHLY, FYNNEI. V was pared by 6 bases and J by 3 bases, with 7 bases of the junction left unmatched. DNA for the CDR3: TGTGCCAGCAGAAGGGGACAGCTTGAAGAGACCCAGTACTTC. Its protein is CASRRGQLEETQYF.

This clonotype was recorded a few times. The chain carries TRBV7-9 and TRBJ2-3; D gene unclear. Trimming took off 4 bases at V and 6 bases at J, with 17 bases between the two ends. Germline values: CDR1 SEHNR, CDR2 FQNEAQ (reference sequence). There are 15 residues in the CDR3. DNA for the CDR3: TGTGCCAGCAGCTCCTGGACGGCGTGGGGTGATACGCAGTATTTT. This sequence encodes CASSSWTAWGDTQYF. The whole variable domain, filled in from reference TRBV7-9 and TRBJ2-3, reads DTGVSQNPRHKITKRGQNVTFRCDPISEHNRLYWYRQTLGQGPEFLTYFQNEAQLEKSRLLSDRFSAERPKGSFSTLEIQRTEQGDSAMYLCASSSWTAWGDTQYFGPGTRLTVL.

This clonotype was observed at least ten times. V gene TRBV28 combines with J gene TRBJ2-5; 9 bases fit TRBD1. The CDR3 covers 16 residues. Germline V gene sequence: CDR1 MDHEN, CDR2 SYDVKM. V was pared by 5 bases and J by 2 bases, with 9 bases of the junction left unmatched. In DNA, the CDR3 is TGTGCCAGCAGTCTAATTTTGGGACAGGGTCAAGAGACCCAGTACTTC. This encodes CASSLILGQGQETQYF.

This clonotype has more than one count but fewer than ten. A read error may account for a junction end that differs from germline. The chain joins TRBV12-3 or TRBV12-4 to TRBJ2-1; the match to TRBD2 covers 11 bases. There are 14 residues in the CDR3. Here the CDR3 DNA reads TGTGCCAGCAGTCTAGCGGGAGGATCCATTGAGCAGTTCTTC. This translates into CASSLAGGSIEQFF.

The V and J genes are TRBV18 and TRBJ1-5; 8 positions match TRBD1. V was pared by 4 bases and J by 7 bases, with 9 bases of the junction left unmatched. This CDR3 region has 15 residues. CDR1 and CDR2 (germline): KGHSH, LQKENI. CDR3: CASSQTSGGEQPQHF. The CDR3 nucleotides are TGTGCCAGCTCACAAACATCAGGGGGCGAGCAGCCCCAGCATTTT. The whole variable domain, remainder taken from reference TRBV18 and TRBJ1-5, is NAGVMQNPRHLVRRRGQEARLRCSPMKGHSHVYWYRQLPEEGLKFMVYLQKENIIDESGMPKERFSAEFPKEGPSILRIQQVVRGDSAAYFCASSQTSGGEQPQHFGDGTRLSIL.

Only a few counts were recorded for this clonotype. CDR3 nucleotides: TGTGCCAGCGGCTCCTACACAGATACGCAGTATTTT. Encoded protein: CASGSYTDTQYF. V is TRBV2 and J is TRBJ2-3; the D is unclear. The V end lost 8 bases, the J end lost 2 bases, and 8 bases lay between the germline ends. Germline CDR1 SNHLY, CDR2 FYNNEI. The CDR3 has 12 amino acids.

This clonotype was recorded a few times. CDR3 in DNA: TGCAGTGCTGAAACCGGGACTGAGGGGACTCTGGAGACCCAGTACTTC. Protein product: CSAETGTEGTLETQYF. This chain joins TRBV20-1 and TRBJ2-5; a possible D gene is TRBD2 (6 bases). Trimming stripped 5 bases from V and 5 bases from J, with 24 bases between. The CDR3 runs to 16 residues. Per the germline V gene, CDR1 is DFQATT and CDR2 is SNEGSKA (reference sequence).

Of note for this clonotype: Given a much more abundant clone one base away, this may be a read error. The chain has TRBV5-1 and TRBJ2-1, with D maybe TRBD2 (5 bases). Between the trimmed V and J ends, which lost 7 bases and 6 bases, there was a span of 14 bases. CDR3 length: 13 amino acids. Per germline, CDR1 SGHRS and CDR2 YFSETQ. In DNA, the CDR3 is TGCGCCAGCTCTAGCCAATGGGGCAATGAGCAGTTCTTC. Its translation is CASSSQWGNEQFF.

This clonotype has more than one count but fewer than ten. This chain links TRBV4-1 with TRBJ2-7; D not certain. CDR3 length equals 13 residues. Germline lookup yields CDR1 MGHRA and CDR2 YSYEKL. V lost 3 bases, J lost 3 bases, and 9 bases lay in between. The CDR3 nucleotides read TGCGCCAGCAGCCACTCTGTTGACTACGAGCAGTACTTC. Translating it yields CASSHSVDYEQYF.

For this clonotype: Its ends do not fully match the called genes, so a read error is possible. CDR3 nucleotide sequence: TGCAGTGTTGAAGACTACGACAGGGGCGACGAGCAGTACTTC. Translated, it gives CSVEDYDRGDEQYF. The chain couples TRBV29-1 to TRBJ2-7; 8 bases map to TRBD1. This CDR3 has 14 residues. Germline V CDR1 and CDR2: SQVTM, ANQGSEA.

This clonotype has only a few counts. V gene TRBV19 combines with J gene TRBJ1-5; TRBD1 matches 7 bases. Germline assignment: CDR1 LNHDA and CDR2 SQIVND (reference sequence). The CDR3 extends over 12 amino acids. The J segment lost 7 bases and the V segment lost 10 bases, leaving 7 bases of the junction unmatched. CDR3 DNA: TGTGCCACTGGACAGGAGGGACAGCCCCAGCATTTT. Encoded protein: CATGQEGQPQHF.

The chain has TRBV3-1 and TRBJ2-5; D is undetermined. The DNA end is a closer match to TRBJ2-7, so the J assignment may be wrong. The CDR3 consists of 13 residues. Germline V gene lookup returns CDR1 LGHDT and CDR2 YNNKEL (reference sequence). The CDR3 DNA reads as TGTGCCAGCAGCCAAGAAGAGCGACGCGAGCAGTACTTC. Its translation is CASSQEERREQYF.

A few counts support this clonotype. CDR3 bases: TGCGCCAGCAGAGGTACTAGCAGCCCCAATGAGCAGTTCTTC. Translating it yields CASRGTSSPNEQFF. This chain connects TRBV5-1 to TRBJ2-1, with a weak D call TRBD2 (6 bases). Trimming left V 5 bases short and J 6 bases short, with 15 bases between. This CDR3 comprises 14 residues. Germline-derived CDR1 and CDR2 are SGHRS and YFSETQ.